These 9 T cell receptor beta chains share one sample of origin, sequenced in a study of CD8+CD57+ T cells in acquired aplastic anemia. The study profiled TCR beta VDJ and CDR3 using genomic DNA as template. TCRdb ran MiXCR on the reads and lists one entry per CDR3 protein. Among some 190,000 distinct CDR3 sequences listed, about 47% were seen once. Sequenced: sorted CD4+, CD8+, or CD8+CD57+ T cells (not recorded which) from PBMCs. Source of these receptors: a human donor in good health.

CDR3 DNA: TGTGCCAGTAGTATAATGGGACTAGCGGTTAAATACAATGAGCAGTTCTTC. It specifies CASSIMGLAVKYNEQFF. The chain links TRBV19 to TRBJ2-1; 11 nucleotides align to TRBD2. V was pared by 2 bases and J by 4 bases, with 7 bases of the junction left unmatched. The CDR3 has 17 residues. CDR1 LNHDA and CDR2 SQIVND come from the germline V gene (reference sequence).

The rearrangement joins TRBV7-8 to TRBJ2-7; 9 bases line up with TRBD2. V was clipped by 3 bases and J by 6 bases; unmatched bases: 3. This CDR3 spans 13 amino acids. Germline assignment: CDR1 SGHVS and CDR2 FQNEAQ. The CDR3: CASSLASGVEQYF. The CDR3 coding sequence is TGTGCCAGCAGCTTGGCTAGCGGGGTCGAGCAGTACTTC.

V gene TRBV7-9 combines with J gene TRBJ2-7; possible D gene TRBD2, 5 bases. The CDR3 has 13 amino acids. With 2 bases removed from V and 3 bases from J, the gap between germline ends came to 8 bases. Germline lookup yields CDR1 SEHNR and CDR2 FQNEAQ (reference sequence). Written as DNA, the CDR3 is TGTGCCAGCAGCTTAACGGCGGGCTACGAGCAGTACTTC. It specifies CASSLTAGYEQYF.

V gene TRBV10-3 combines with J gene TRBJ2-5, with 7 bases lining up with TRBD1. The length of the CDR3 is 15 residues. Per germline, CDR1 ENHRY and CDR2 SYGVKD. The trim removed 4 bases at V and 5 bases at J, leaving 10 bases unmatched. The CDR3 region is CAISADTGVWETQYF. The CDR3 DNA is TGTGCCATCAGTGCCGATACAGGGGTCTGGGAGACCCAGTACTTC.

This clonotype was seen once. The V and J genes are TRBV24-1 and TRBJ2-5; possible D gene TRBD2, 8 bases. Germline lookup yields CDR1 KGHDR and CDR2 SFDVKD. The length of the CDR3 is 15 residues. V gave up 5 bases and J gave up 7 bases, with 19 bases separating them. The CDR3 loop reads CATSATKGAGGTQYF. In nucleotides, the CDR3 is TGTGCCACCAGTGCGACCAAGGGGGCGGGAGGGACCCAGTACTTC.

The chain links TRBV7-3 to TRBJ1-2, with D perhaps TRBD1 (5 bases). Germline V gene lookup returns CDR1 SGHTA and CDR2 FQGTGA. Trimming took 5 bases from V and 7 from J, leaving 17 bases between them. This CDR3 spans 14 amino acids. The CDR3 nucleotides read TGTGCCAGCAGCCGAACCGGGGGGTCCTGTGGCTACACCTTC. This encodes CASSRTGGSCGYTF.

This clonotype was recorded only once. This chain links TRBV20-1 with TRBJ2-3; 7 nucleotides agree with TRBD1. CDR3 length: 14 residues. The germline CDR1 and CDR2 sequences are DFQATT and SNEGSKA (reference sequence). V shed 3 bases and J 0 bases; nucleotides not matched to a gene: 3. CDR3 bases: TGCAGTGCTAGGGACAGGTCTAGCACAGATACGCAGTATTTT. The encoded protein is CSARDRSSTDTQYF.

This clonotype was detected only a few times. The V and J genes are TRBV6-1 and TRBJ2-2; 9 bases agree with TRBD1. Germline V gene data show CDR1 as MNHNS and CDR2 as SASEGT. After removal of 5 bases from V and 4 bases from J, the junction contained 11 bases not matched to a gene. The CDR3 runs 17 residues. The CDR3 sequence: CASSPRGTGRSTGELFF. CDR3 bases: TGTGCCAGCAGTCCCCGGGGGACAGGGAGATCCACCGGGGAGCTGTTTTTT.

In its sample, this clonotype was seen a few times. The gene calls are TRBV6-2 or TRBV6-3 and TRBJ1-6; maybe TRBD1 (5 bases). V shed 8 bases and J shed 3 bases, with 14 bases lying between them. The CDR3 sequence is 15 residues long. Germline CDR1 is MNHEY and CDR2 is SVGEGT. The CDR3 here is CASEEQDRYNSPLHF. The CDR3 DNA sequence: TGTGCCAGCGAGGAACAGGACCGCTATAATTCACCCCTCCACTTT.